Listed below are T cell receptor beta chains from one sample, sequenced in a study of CD8 T cells in ankylosing spondylitis. TCRdb used MiXCR to reprocess the 5' RACE reads, holding one entry per CDR3 protein. Of roughly 150,000 distinct CDR3 sequences listed, approximately 9% were seen once; the top ten hold less than 15%. The sequencing sample was made of blood, either unsorted or a sorted T cell fraction (not recorded which). The receptors stem from a female donor with ankylosing spondylitis or in good health (not recorded which). CDR3s leave out the opening cysteine and the closing phenylalanine or tryptophan.

cdr3_aa v_call
ASSGGGRVGETQY TRBV9
ASSSGQAFANYGYT TRBV7-6
SASGRDAGELF TRBV29-1
ASSEGWTGLELHEQY TRBV2
ASRGVNTGELF TRBV9
ASSFEVEKLF TRBV12-3/TRBV12-4
SVEGGQRDSTDTQY TRBV29-1
ATATGILLDEQY TRBV10-3
AWSVHGDGNSPLH TRBV30
ASSLDSLNTEAF TRBV18
ASSPGRGNEQY TRBV3-1
ASSLRVGTSAYSYNEQF TRBV28
ASTYGTTDTQY TRBV6-2/TRBV6-3
ASSFVGTGELF TRBV7-6
ASAGVNSPLH TRBV27
SAASSPHEQY TRBV20-1
ATSGEENEQF TRBV24-1
SARRDSSYEQY TRBV20-1